This TCR beta chain comes out of a study of T cell responses to AZD1222 COVID-19 vaccine. Note on this clone: Its target is not known.

TCRdb keeps only in-frame clones here, not all; method: immunoSEQ multiplex PCR. The data hold about 100,000 clones, with 70% to 90% observed a single time. Study-wide results and caveats: Seropositive at baseline were only a handful of AZD1222 recipients. Clonal diversity was possibly underestimated; the donors were predominantly white British and more often female. Repertoires were obtained only post-peak T cell response. Nearly half of spike-specific TCRs reportedly target variant regions that are unmutated in the B.1.351 and B.1.1.7 variants.

The sample in question was peripheral blood, obtained on day 0 of AZD1222 vaccination. The receptor was isolated from an adult in good health.

CDR3: CASSSSGQGYEQYF. The CDR3 coding sequence is TGTGCCAGCAGCTCCTCGGGACAGGGCTACGAGCAGTACTTC. The chain links TRBV7-3 to TRBJ2-7; 9 bases match TRBD1. V lost 4 bases and J lost 3; bases outside the gene matches: 4. The germline V gene encodes CDR1 SGHTA and CDR2 FQGTGA. This CDR3 has 14 amino acids.